A selection of T cell receptor beta chains follows, all from one sample in a study of response to subunit inactivated influenza vaccine. TCRdb called the RT-PCR reads again in MiXCR, with one record for every CDR3 protein. This table has about 570,000 distinct CDR3 sequences, over 9.5% appearing once. Here the sequenced sample was PBMCs from blood, taken on the day of vaccination. These receptors originate from a man aged 50-60 years who received an inactivated influenza vaccine. Each CDR3 is given with its conserved first and last residue. The order of the fields is clone size, J gene, V gene, D gene, CDR3 protein, CDR3 DNA. The D gene is left open where the match is weak. Clone size is not always given. Where it is, it says once, few, many or a class for expanded clones.

few TRBJ2-3 TRBV7-6 TRBD2 CASSLVSSGSSDTQYF TGTGCCAGCAGCTTAGTGTCTAGCGGGTCCTCAGATACGCAGTATTTT
NA TRBJ1-1 TRBV7-9 NA CASSRGHPMNTEAFF TGTGCCAGCAGCCGGGGGCACCCGATGAACACTGAAGCTTTCTTT
NA TRBJ2-5 TRBV5-1 TRBD2 CASSGLAGAPETQYF TGCGCCAGCAGCGGACTAGCGGGGGCACCGGAGACCCAGTACTTC
NA TRBJ2-5 TRBV20-1 NA CSARRDFETQYF TGCAGTGCTAGAAGAGATTTTGAGACCCAGTACTTC
many TRBJ2-1 TRBV5-1 TRBD2 CASSLRLAGGDEQFF TGCGCCAGCAGCTTGCGCCTAGCGGGTGGAGATGAGCAGTTCTTC
NA TRBJ2-7 TRBV25-1 NA CARSQTGTLNYEQYF TGTGCCAGGAGCCAAACCGGGACTCTGAACTACGAGCAGTACTTC
few TRBJ2-2 TRBV6-5 NA CASSYLPPETGELFF TGTGCCAGCAGTTATCTGCCCCCGGAGACCGGGGAGCTGTTTTTT
few TRBJ1-5 TRBV28 TRBD1 CASRQGAFNQPQHF TGTGCCAGCAGACAGGGGGCTTTCAATCAGCCCCAGCATTTT
once TRBJ2-7 TRBV29-1 NA CSVFLTGSYEQYF TGCAGCGTTTTTCTTACAGGGTCCTACGAGCAGTACTTC
few TRBJ2-5 TRBV20-1 TRBD2 CSARDRVGGETQYF TGCAGTGCTAGAGATCGGGTGGGAGGGGAGACCCAGTACTTC
many TRBJ1-1 TRBV6-5 NA CASSYEAANTEAFF TGTGCCAGCAGTTACGAGGCAGCTAACACTGAAGCTTTCTTT
NA TRBJ2-3 TRBV20-1 NA CSASALTGRGTDTQYF TGCAGTGCTAGCGCTTTAACCGGTCGAGGCACAGATACGCAGTATTTT
NA TRBJ2-1 TRBV27 NA CASTRQGYYNEQFF TGTGCCAGCACACGGCAGGGTTACTACAATGAGCAGTTCTTC
few TRBJ2-5 TRBV6-2/TRBV6-3 NA CASSVPGLYETQYF TGTGCCAGCAGTGTTCCGGGTCTCTATGAGACCCAGTACTTC
many TRBJ2-3 TRBV29-1 NA CSVAFGSSATDTQYF TGCAGCGTTGCATTTGGTAGTAGCGCAACAGATACGCAGTATTTT
NA TRBJ1-2 TRBV5-6 NA CASSALRAGVDYGYTF TGTGCCAGCAGCGCCTTACGAGCTGGAGTAGACTATGGCTACACCTTC
many TRBJ1-1 TRBV12-3/TRBV12-4 NA CASSLTGNTEAFF TGTGCCAGCAGCCTAACAGGAAACACTGAAGCTTTCTTT
NA TRBJ2-4 TRBV5-6 TRBD1 CASRGGTGAKNIQYF TGTGCCAGCCGGGGTGGGACAGGGGCAAAAAACATTCAGTACTTC
few TRBJ2-4 TRBV7-2 NA CASSLEYLAKNIQYF TGTGCCAGCAGCTTAGAATACCTAGCCAAAAACATTCAGTACTTC
few TRBJ1-5 TRBV3-1 NA CASSQGRGDNQPQHF TGTGCCAGCAGCCAAGGAAGAGGAGACAATCAGCCCCAGCATTTT
NA TRBJ2-2 TRBV27 NA CASKRGDHTGELFF TGTGCCAGCAAAAGGGGGGATCACACCGGGGAGCTGTTTTTT
few TRBJ1-5 TRBV4-1 NA CASSQEGRGNNQPQHF TGCGCCAGCAGCCAAGAAGGCCGGGGGAACAATCAGCCCCAGCATTTT
NA TRBJ2-1 TRBV28 TRBD2 CASSLTLASGYSYNEQFF TGTGCCAGCAGTTTAACTCTGGCTAGCGGTTACTCCTACAATGAGCAGTTCTTC
few TRBJ2-5 TRBV20-1 TRBD2 CSASEAGGVALETQYF TGCAGTGCTAGTGAAGCGGGAGGTGTAGCGTTAGAGACCCAGTACTTC
few TRBJ2-5 TRBV28 NA CASGLGVQETQYF TGTGCCAGCGGTTTAGGAGTGCAAGAGACCCAGTACTTC
many TRBJ2-3 TRBV7-2 NA CASSLGLGTDTQYF TGTGCCAGCAGCTTAGGGTTGGGGACAGATACGCAGTATTTT
many TRBJ2-1 TRBV6-1 TRBD1 CASNLRQGAGFNEQFF TGTGCCAGCAACCTCAGACAGGGGGCAGGTTTCAATGAGCAGTTCTTC
NA TRBJ2-2 TRBV11-2 NA CASSLGPGGVTGELFF TGTGCCAGCAGCTTAGGGCCCGGAGGGGTTACCGGGGAGCTGTTTTTT
NA TRBJ1-2 TRBV5-1 NA CASSLSQGNYGYTF TGCGCCAGCAGCTTGTCTCAGGGTAACTATGGCTACACCTTC
few TRBJ1-4 TRBV7-2 NA CASSPQDGRGEKLFF TGTGCCAGCAGCCCTCAGGACGGACGCGGTGAAAAACTGTTTTTT
many TRBJ2-7 TRBV4-2 TRBD1 CASSQGRGQGYEQYF TGTGCCAGCAGCCAAGGTAGGGGACAGGGCTACGAGCAGTACTTC
NA TRBJ2-7 TRBV20-1 TRBD2 CSVVAGDGGYEQYF TGCAGCGTAGTAGCGGGAGACGGTGGGTACGAGCAGTACTTC
NA TRBJ2-5 TRBV20-1 TRBD2 CSAPGGTSGRRETQYF TGCAGTGCCCCAGGGGGGACTAGCGGGCGTAGAGAGACCCAGTACTTC
few TRBJ2-3 TRBV4-3 TRBD2 CASSQGGPSGRDTQYF TGCGCCAGCAGCCAAGGAGGGCCTAGCGGACGGGATACGCAGTATTTT
many TRBJ2-1 TRBV28 NA CATEGSYNEQFF TGTGCCACCGAAGGTTCCTACAATGAGCAGTTCTTC
many TRBJ2-1 TRBV13 TRBD1 CASSLGTGLYNEQFF TGTGCCAGCAGCTTAGGGACAGGGCTCTACAATGAGCAGTTCTTC
few TRBJ2-7 TRBV20-1 NA CSAPRQGGIKSHEQYF TGCAGTGCCCCGCGGCAGGGGGGAATCAAGTCCCACGAGCAGTACTTC
few TRBJ2-2 TRBV7-9 NA CASSLGPQNTGELFF TGTGCCAGCAGCTTGGGACCGCAGAACACCGGGGAGCTGTTTTTT
NA TRBJ2-7 TRBV28 NA CASSLSQSGEQYF TGTGCCAGCAGTTTATCACAGTCGGGGGAGCAGTACTTC
few TRBJ1-5 TRBV18 NA CASSPDSHQPQHF TGTGCCAGCTCACCAGACAGTCATCAGCCCCAGCATTTT